This TCR beta chain came from a study of T cell changes during pregnancy in multiple sclerosis. Assay: immunoSEQ multiplex PCR; the TCRdb copy retains only in-frame clones and omits some. The table includes about 130,000 clones, 90% to 98% detected once. Germline assignment: CDR1 LGHNA and CDR2 YNFKEQ. The CDR3 runs to 19 residues. V lost 0 bases and J lost 4; bases outside the gene matches: 9. The sequenced sample was peripheral blood, obtained after pregnancy. The sequence came from a female donor with multiple sclerosis, enrolled in a pregnancy study. This rearrangement joins TRBV4-2 to TRBJ2-1; 13 nucleotides agree with TRBD2. This chain's CDR3 is CASSQDQRRGLAGYNEQFF. The CDR3 DNA follows: TGTGCCAGCAGCCAAGATCAGCGGCGGGGACTAGCGGGGTACAATGAGCAGTTCTTC.